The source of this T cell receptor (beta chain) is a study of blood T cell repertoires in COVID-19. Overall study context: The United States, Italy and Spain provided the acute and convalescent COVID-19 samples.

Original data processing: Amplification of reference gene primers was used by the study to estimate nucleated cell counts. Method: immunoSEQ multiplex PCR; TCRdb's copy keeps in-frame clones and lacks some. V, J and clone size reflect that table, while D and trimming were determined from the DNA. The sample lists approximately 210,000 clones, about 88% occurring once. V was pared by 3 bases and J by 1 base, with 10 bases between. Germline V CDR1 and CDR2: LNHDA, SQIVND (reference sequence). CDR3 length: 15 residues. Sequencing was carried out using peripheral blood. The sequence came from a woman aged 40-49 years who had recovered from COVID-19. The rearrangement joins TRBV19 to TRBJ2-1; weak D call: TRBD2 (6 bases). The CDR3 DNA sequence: TGTGCCAGTAGTATGTTGGGGGGATCCTACAATGAGCAGTTCTTC. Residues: CASSMLGGSYNEQFF.